Presented here are 14 T cell receptor beta chains from one specimen sequenced in a study of blood T cell repertoires in COVID-19. Here immunoSEQ multiplex PCR was the method, and the copy in TCRdb shows in-frame clones only, minus some. The sample lists over 250,000 clones; around 90% were seen once. The specimen was PBMCs or T cells enriched from blood (not recorded which). Source of these receptors: a man in his sixties who had recovered from COVID-19.

The chain combines TRBV6-1 with TRBJ1-5; D uncertain. Germline CDR1 MNHNS, CDR2 SASEGT. V dropped 1 base and J dropped 13 bases, with 17 bases sitting between them. The CDR3 consists of 14 residues. In DNA, the CDR3 is TGTGCCAGCAGTGAAGGACACGGCGGGCCGAGTCAGCATTTT. As protein: CASSEGHGGPSQHF.

This rearrangement joins TRBV12-5 to TRBJ2-7; D is perhaps TRBD2 (6 bases). Germline CDR1 reads LGHNT; CDR2 reads FRNRAP. Between the trimmed V and J ends, which lost 4 bases and 5 bases, there was a span of 12 bases. This CDR3 has 13 amino acids. DNA of the CDR3: TGTGCTAGTGGTTCGGGACTTCCCCACGAGCAGTACTTC. It is translated as CASGSGLPHEQYF.

The chain recombines TRBV30 with TRBJ2-3, with D tentatively TRBD2 (5 bases). Trimming took off 5 bases at V and 3 bases at J, with 12 bases between the two ends. The germline gives CDR1 GTSNPN, CDR2 SVGIG (reference sequence). This CDR3 is built from 13 residues. CDR3 coding DNA: TGTGCCTGGTCCGGAGGACCAACAGATACGCAGTATTTT. As protein: CAWSGGPTDTQYF.

This chain uses TRBV2 with TRBJ2-1; the match to TRBD2 covers 11 bases. This CDR3 has 14 amino acids. CDR1 is SNHLY and CDR2 is FYNNEI in the germline V gene. V was clipped by 10 bases and J by 7 bases; unmatched bases: 9. CDR3 coding DNA: TGTGCCATCACGACTAGCGGGGTGGATAATGAGCAGTTCTTC. It yields the protein CAITTSGVDNEQFF.

The chain is built from TRBV2 and TRBJ2-1; D unresolved. The CDR3 loop spans 14 amino acids. Germline CDR1 reads SNHLY; CDR2 reads FYNNEI. V was trimmed by 1 base and J by 4 bases, leaving 8 bases between them. CDR3 coding DNA: TGTGCCAGCAGTGAAGGAGGCAGATACAATGAGCAGTTCTTC. Its translation is CASSEGGRYNEQFF.

This chain joins TRBV27 and TRBJ2-7, with 8 nucleotides matching TRBD2. V shed 2 bases, J shed 3 bases, and the junction held 3 bases outside the gene matches. The CDR3 is 14 residues long. The V gene's germline CDR1 is MNHEY and CDR2 SMNVEV (reference sequence). The CDR3 region has the DNA TGTGCCAGCAGTTTAGGACTAGCCGGCTACGAGCAGTACTTC. Translated, it gives CASSLGLAGYEQYF.

V and J are TRBV4-3 and TRBJ1-1; 8 positions agree with TRBD1. The trim removed 1 base at V and 4 bases at J, leaving 5 bases unmatched. Germline CDR1 reads LGHNA; CDR2 reads YSLEER. The CDR3 is 15 amino acids. CDR3 sequence (DNA): TGCGCCAGCAGCCAAGGAACAGGGGGAAGCACTGAAGCTTTCTTT. This encodes CASSQGTGGSTEAFF.

V usage is TRBV18 and J usage is TRBJ2-3; weak D call: TRBD1 (5 bases). The CDR3 sequence is 12 residues long. CDR1 KGHSH and CDR2 LQKENI come from the germline V gene. Trimming removed 6 bases at V and 7 bases at J, with 11 bases between. The DNA of the CDR3 is TGTGCCAGCTCCCCAGGGCGTAATACGCAGTATTTT. It codes for CASSPGRNTQYF.

The gene calls are TRBV7-8 and TRBJ2-6; 9 nucleotides agree with TRBD1. Looked up from germline, CDR1 is SGHVS and CDR2 is FQNEAQ. Unmatched junction bases numbered 9, after V lost 2 bases and J lost 4 bases. The CDR3 runs to 18 residues. The DNA of the CDR3 is TGTGCCAGCAGCTTAAAACAGGGGGCGCTGACAGGGGCCAACGTCCTGACTTTC. Its protein product is CASSLKQGALTGANVLTF.

The chain is built from TRBV9 and TRBJ2-1, with D perhaps matching TRBD2 (7 bases). Germline assignment: CDR1 SGDLS and CDR2 YYNGEE. Between the trimmed V and J ends, which lost 6 bases and 6 bases, there was a span of 25 bases. The CDR3 covers 17 residues. As DNA, the CDR3 is TGTGCCAGCAAACCATTGACGGGGGGCTCTCTTGGCAATGAGCAGTTCTTC. As protein: CASKPLTGGSLGNEQFF.

The chain joins TRBV5-6 to TRBJ2-7, with 11 bases lining up with TRBD1. This CDR3 comprises 15 residues. Germline V gene lookup returns CDR1 SGHDT and CDR2 YYEEEE. The ends lost 4 bases at V and 4 bases at J; junction bases unmatched: 7. In DNA, the CDR3 is TGTGCCAGCAGCGGGGGGACAGGGGGTCGGTACGAGCAGTACTTC. It is translated as CASSGGTGGRYEQYF. The variable domain in full, completed from reference TRBV5-6 and TRBJ2-7, reads DAGVTQSPTHLIKTRGQQVTLRCSPKSGHDTVSWYQQALGQGPQFIFQYYEEEERQRGNFPDRFSGHQFPNYSSELNVNALLLGDSALYLCASSGGTGGRYEQYFGPGTRLTVT.

The chain has TRBV3-1 (or the pseudogene TRBV3-2) and TRBJ2-4; 7 bases line up with TRBD2. CDR3 size: 16 residues. The germline V gene has CDR1 LGHDT and CDR2 YNNKEL (reference sequence). V shed 4 bases, J shed 5 bases, and the junction held 11 bases outside the gene matches. The CDR3 reads CASSRTGTIHENIQYF. Written as DNA, the CDR3 is TGTGCCAGCAGCCGAACCGGGACTATCCACGAAAACATTCAGTACTTC.

CDR3 amino acids: CASSLGGEAQYF. The CDR3 DNA follows: TGTGCCAGCAGTTTGGGAGGGGAGGCGCAGTATTTT. This rearrangement joins TRBV12-3 or TRBV12-4 to TRBJ2-3, with TRBD2 matching over 7 bases. The CDR3 consists of 12 residues. J lost 10 bases, V lost 3 bases, and 4 bases had no gene match.

The chain uses TRBV5-1 and TRBJ2-7, with TRBD1 as a possible D gene (6 bases). The V gene's germline CDR1 is SGHRS and CDR2 YFSETQ. The CDR3 covers 16 residues. V lost 2 bases and J 2 bases, leaving 17 bases between the germline ends. The CDR3 DNA reads as TGCGCCAGCAGCTTAAGTGGCAGACAGGTCCCCTACGAGCAGTACTTC. It yields the protein CASSLSGRQVPYEQYF.